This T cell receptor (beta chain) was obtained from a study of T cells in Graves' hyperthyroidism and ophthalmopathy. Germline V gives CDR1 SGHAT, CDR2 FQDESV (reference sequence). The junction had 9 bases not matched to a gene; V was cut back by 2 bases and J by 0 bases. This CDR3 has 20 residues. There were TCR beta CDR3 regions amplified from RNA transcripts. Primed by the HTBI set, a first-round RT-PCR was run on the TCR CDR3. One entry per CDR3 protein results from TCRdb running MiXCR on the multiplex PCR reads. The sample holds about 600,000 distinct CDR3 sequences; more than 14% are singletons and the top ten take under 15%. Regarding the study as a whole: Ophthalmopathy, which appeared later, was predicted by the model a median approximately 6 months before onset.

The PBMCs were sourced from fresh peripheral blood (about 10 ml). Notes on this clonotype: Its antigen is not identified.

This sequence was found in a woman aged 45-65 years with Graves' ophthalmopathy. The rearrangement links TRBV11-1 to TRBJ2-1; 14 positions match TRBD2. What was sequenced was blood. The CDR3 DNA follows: TGTGCCAGCAGCTTATGGGGGACTAGCGGGGGTGCACCCTCCTACAATGAGCAGTTCTTC. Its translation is CASSLWGTSGGAPSYNEQFF.